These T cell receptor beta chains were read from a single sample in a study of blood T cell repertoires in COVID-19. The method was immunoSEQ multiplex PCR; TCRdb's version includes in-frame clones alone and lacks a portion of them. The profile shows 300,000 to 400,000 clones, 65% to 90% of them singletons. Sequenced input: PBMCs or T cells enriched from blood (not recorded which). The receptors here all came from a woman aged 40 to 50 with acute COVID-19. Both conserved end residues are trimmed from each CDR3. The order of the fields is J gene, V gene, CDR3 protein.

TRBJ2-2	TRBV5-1	ASSTRTGANTGELF
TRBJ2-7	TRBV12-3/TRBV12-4	ASQPQRGEQY
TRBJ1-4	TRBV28	ASSLGRGTGTNEKLF
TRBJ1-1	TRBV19	ASSPHLQGNTEAF
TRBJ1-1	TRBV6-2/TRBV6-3	ASSFGTQTEAF
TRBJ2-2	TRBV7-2	ASSLSASGVTGELF
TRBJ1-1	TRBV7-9	ASSPLERGENEAF
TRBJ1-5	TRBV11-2	ASSLDIGNQPQH
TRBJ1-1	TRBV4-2	ASSQRGVRGGGGTEAF
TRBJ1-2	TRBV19	ASRGGDEGYT
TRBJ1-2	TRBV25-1	ASSSTGSGYT
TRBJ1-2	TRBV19	ASSIYGRGNYGYT
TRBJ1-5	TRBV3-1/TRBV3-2	ASSVQGAQPQH
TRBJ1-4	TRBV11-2	ASSRNLQGELF
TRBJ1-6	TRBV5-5	ASSPTDGIRRGSYNSPLH
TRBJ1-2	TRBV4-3	ASSQRQRGSGYT
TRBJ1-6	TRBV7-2	ASSLGQGYRSPLH
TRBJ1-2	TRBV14	ASSQWGGGYT
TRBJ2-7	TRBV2	ASRETGLYEQY
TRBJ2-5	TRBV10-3	AAKGAASGQETQY
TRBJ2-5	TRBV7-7	ASSLGVGPQETQY
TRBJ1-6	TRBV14	ASSRWDRGNSPLH
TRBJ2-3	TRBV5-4	ASSFAGQHRDTQY
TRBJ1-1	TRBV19	ASSAQGWMNTEAF
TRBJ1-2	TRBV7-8	ASSSFSRGLNYGYT
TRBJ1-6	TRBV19	ASSLRDRFNSPLH
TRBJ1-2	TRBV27	ASSYRMGQGAHNYGYT
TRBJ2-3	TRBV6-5	ASTSGSKDTQY
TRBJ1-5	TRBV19	ASTLGQGGNQPQH
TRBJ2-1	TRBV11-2	ASSFWGGSTDEQF
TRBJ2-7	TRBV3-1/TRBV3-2	ASSVRDNYEQY
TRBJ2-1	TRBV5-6	ASSLALREYVDEQF
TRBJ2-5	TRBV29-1	SVNSGTGKETQY
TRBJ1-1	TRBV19	ASSIWGGVTTEAF
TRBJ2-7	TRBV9	ASSEGAGGTYEQY
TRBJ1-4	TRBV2	ASSGGRGPWINEKLF
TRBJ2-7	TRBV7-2	ASSFPGTTFQEQY
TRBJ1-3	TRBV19	ASSRQFRNTIY
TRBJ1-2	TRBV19	ASSIRREGREHGYT
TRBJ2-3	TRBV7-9	ASSPRTAYTDTQY
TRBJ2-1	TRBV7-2	ASSLARQGGMNEQF
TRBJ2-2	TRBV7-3	ASRSPSGGGELF